This T cell receptor beta chain was recovered during a study of T cell responses to AZD1222 COVID-19 vaccine. Study results and caveats: Reportedly, nearly half of unique spike TCRs recognized epitopes outside B.1.351/B.1.1.7 mutations.

Trimming pared 3 bases from V and 0 bases from J, leaving 12 bases between. In germline, CDR1 is GTSNPN, CDR2 SVGIG (reference sequence). The CDR3 has 15 residues. Profiling relied on immunoSEQ multiplex PCR, and the TCRdb table lists in-frame clones only, not all of them. The repertoire holds 110,000 or so clones, with roughly 89% as singletons. In regard to this clone: Its matching antigen is unknown.

The TCR sequence derives from an adult who received the AZD1222 COVID-19 vaccine. The chain carries TRBV30 and TRBJ1-5; maybe TRBD1 (5 bases). This specimen consisted of peripheral blood, obtained 28 days after the second AZD1222 dose. Written as DNA, the CDR3 is TGTGCCTGGAGCATAAGGGGTTTTAGCAATCAGCCCCAGCATTTT. This gives the protein CAWSIRGFSNQPQHF.